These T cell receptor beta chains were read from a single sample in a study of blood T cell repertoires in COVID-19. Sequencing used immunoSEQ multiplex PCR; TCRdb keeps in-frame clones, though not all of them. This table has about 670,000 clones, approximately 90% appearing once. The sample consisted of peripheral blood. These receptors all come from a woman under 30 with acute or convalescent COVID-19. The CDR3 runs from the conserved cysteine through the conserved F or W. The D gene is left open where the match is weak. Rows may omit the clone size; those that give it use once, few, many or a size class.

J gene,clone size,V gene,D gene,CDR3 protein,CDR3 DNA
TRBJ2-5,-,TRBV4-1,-,CASSQDRPGTQYF,TGCGCCAGCAGCCAAGATAGGCCGGGGACCCAGTACTTC
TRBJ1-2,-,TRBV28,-,CASSSVALQGWGGYTF,TGTGCCAGCAGTTCTGTCGCCCTACAGGGCTGGGGTGGCTACACCTTC
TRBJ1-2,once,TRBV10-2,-,CASSERGTGYTF,TGCGCCAGCAGTGAAAGGGGGACTGGCTACACCTTC
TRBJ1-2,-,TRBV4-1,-,CASSAGRNYGYTF,TGCGCCAGCAGCGCGGGGCGGAACTATGGCTACACCTTC
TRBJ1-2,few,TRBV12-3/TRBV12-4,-,CASSFLTNYGYTF,TGTGCCAGCAGTTTTTTAACTAACTATGGCTACACCTTC
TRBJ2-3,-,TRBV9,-,CASSEIGRTSTDTQYF,TGTGCCAGCAGCGAGATAGGACGGACTAGCACAGATACGCAGTATTTT
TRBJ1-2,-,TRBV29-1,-,CSVEGPPGGGYTF,TGCAGCGTTGAAGGGCCCCCGGGGGGTGGCTACACCTTC
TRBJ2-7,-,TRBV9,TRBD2,CASRAGGLAYEQYF,TGTGCCAGCCGGGCGGGGGGCCTTGCCTACGAGCAGTACTTC
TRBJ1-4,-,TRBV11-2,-,CASSLDPQGRVFF,TGTGCCAGCAGCTTAGATCCCCAGGGGAGGGTGTTTTTT
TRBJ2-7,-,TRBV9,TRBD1,CASSRAQGATSYEQYF,TGTGCCAGCAGCCGCGCCCAGGGGGCAACCTCCTACGAGCAGTACTTC
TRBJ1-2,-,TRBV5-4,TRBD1,CASSPTGQGTYGYTF,TGTGCCAGCAGCCCCACGGGACAGGGAACCTATGGCTACACCTTC
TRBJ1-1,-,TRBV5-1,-,CASSLRGSSTEAFF,TGCGCCAGCAGCTTGAGAGGGTCCAGCACTGAAGCTTTCTTT
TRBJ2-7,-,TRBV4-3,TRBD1,CASSPWDRAAYEQYF,TGCGCCAGCAGCCCTTGGGACAGGGCGGCCTACGAGCAGTACTTC
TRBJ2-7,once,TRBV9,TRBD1,CASSVAQGAPYEQYF,TGTGCCAGCAGCGTAGCGCAGGGGGCCCCCTACGAGCAGTACTTC
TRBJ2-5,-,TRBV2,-,CASSEALLIRVQETQYF,TGTGCCAGCAGTGAAGCGCTTCTAATCCGGGTTCAAGAGACCCAGTACTTC
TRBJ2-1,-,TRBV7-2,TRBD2,CASSPGTSGGDQFF,TGTGCCAGCAGCCCAGGGACTAGCGGGGGGGACCAGTTCTTC
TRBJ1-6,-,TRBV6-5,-,CASKRNRESPLHF,TGTGCCAGCAAGAGGAACAGGGAATCACCCCTCCACTTT
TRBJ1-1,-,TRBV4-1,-,CASSQGLLIEAFF,TGCGCCAGCAGCCAAGGACTACTTATCGAAGCTTTCTTT
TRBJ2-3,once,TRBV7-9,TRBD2,CASSTGLAGRVDTQYF,TGTGCCAGCAGCACAGGACTAGCGGGGAGAGTAGATACGCAGTATTTT
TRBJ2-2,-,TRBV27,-,CASSLADTGELFF,TGTGCCAGCAGTTTGGCGGACACCGGGGAGCTGTTTTTT
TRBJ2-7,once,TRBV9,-,CASSVAPAYEQYF,TGTGCCAGCAGCGTAGCTCCAGCCTACGAGCAGTACTTC
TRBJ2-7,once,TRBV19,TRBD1,CASSIGTVTNYEQYF,TGTGCCAGTAGTATCGGGACAGTGACCAATTACGAGCAGTACTTC
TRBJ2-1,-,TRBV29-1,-,CSVGQDGEQFF,TGCAGCGTTGGGCAGGATGGTGAGCAGTTCTTC
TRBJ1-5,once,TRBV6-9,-,CASSYTTWGGGQPQHF,TGTGCCAGCAGTTATACCACCTGGGGGGGCGGTCAGCCCCAGCATTTT
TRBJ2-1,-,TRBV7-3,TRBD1,CASSPTGTGRNEQFF,TGTGCCAGCAGCCCCACCGGGACAGGGAGGAATGAGCAGTTCTTC
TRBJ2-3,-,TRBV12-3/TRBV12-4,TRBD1,CASSEGQGAHHF,TGTGCCAGCAGCGAAGGACAGGGGGCGCATCATTTT
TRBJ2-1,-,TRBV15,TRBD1,CATSVGQGVYNEQFF,TGTGCCACCAGCGTCGGACAGGGGGTTTACAATGAGCAGTTCTTC
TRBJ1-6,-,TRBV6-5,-,CASTHLGGDNSPLHF,TGTGCCAGCACCCACCTAGGAGGGGATAATTCACCCCTCCACTTT